The present entry profiles one T cell receptor (beta chain) with its context. Its antigen is unknown. Primers included in the PCR were 60 Vbeta and 13 Jbeta primers. Only in-frame clones appear in the TCRdb table, and some are missing; sequencing was by immunoSEQ multiplex PCR. The repertoire includes around 150,000 clones, roughly 78% of them detected once, and approximately 6.9% sits in the top ten. This entry belongs to a study of cytomegalovirus exposure and HLA in healthy donors. Study conclusions and caveats: In vitro, a few CMV-associated chains proved specific for CMV antigens. In an earlier analysis, most TCR beta V segments were productive about 87% or about 30% of the time.

Germline trimming cut 1 base from V and 1 base from J; bases unmatched to any gene: 2. Per the germline V gene, CDR1 is SGHVS and CDR2 is FQNEAQ. This CDR3 region has 17 residues. The chain couples TRBV7-8 to TRBJ2-3, with TRBD2 matching over 13 bases. This sequence originates from a man aged 40-49 years in good health and CMV-seropositive. Sequencing was performed on PBMCs. This chain's CDR3 is CASSLELAGGGTDTQYF. CDR3 sequence (DNA): TGTGCCAGCAGCTTAGAACTAGCGGGGGGGGGCACAGATACGCAGTATTTT.